The 14 T cell receptor beta chains reported below all come from one sample, sequenced in a study of T-cell memory formation after mild COVID-19. In TCRdb, the 5' RACE reads were re-called with MiXCR into one record per CDR3 protein. The sample lists roughly 200,000 distinct CDR3 sequences, about 17% occurring once. Sequencing was carried out using PBMCs or a T cell subset sorted from them (not recorded which). These receptors all come from an adult woman who had mild COVID-19 (a few samples of this study predate the infection). Cell type and time point are not known.

This clonotype was seen a handful of times. The J gene is TRBJ2-5, the V gene TRBV4-1; D not resolved. This CDR3 is 15 amino acids long. V was cut by 6 bases and J by 5 bases, with 19 bases left in between. CDR1 is MGHRA and CDR2 is YSYEKL in the germline V gene. The CDR3 reads CASSQKGTGGETQYF. The CDR3, as DNA: TGCGCCAGCAGTCAAAAGGGTACCGGCGGCGAGACCCAGTACTTC.

This clonotype has just a few counts. The gene calls are TRBV29-1 and TRBJ2-7, with TRBD1 matching 11 bases. Per the germline V gene, CDR1 is SQVTM and CDR2 is ANQGSEA. Trimming removed 7 bases from V and 6 bases from J; junction bases left unmatched: 5. The CDR3 consists of 12 residues. In DNA, the CDR3 is TGCAGCGCCGGGACAGGGGGTCCCGAGCAGTACTTC. This gives the protein CSAGTGGPEQYF.

This clonotype came up many times. The J gene is TRBJ2-1, the V gene TRBV7-2; no definite D call. The CDR3 is 16 residues long. Trimming took off 2 bases at V and 1 base at J, with 12 bases between the two ends. CDR1 and CDR2 (germline): SGHTA, FQGNSA. DNA of the CDR3: TGTGCCAGCAGCTTAAACACAGATCTGTCCTACAATGAGCAGTTCTTC. This gives the protein CASSLNTDLSYNEQFF.

This clonotype was detected a few times. V gene TRBV10-3 combines with J gene TRBJ1-5; weak D call: TRBD1 (6 bases). Germline values: CDR1 ENHRY, CDR2 SYGVKD. The CDR3 extends over 14 amino acids. Trimming shortened V by 4 bases and J by 5 bases, and 12 bases separated the two germline ends. As DNA, the CDR3 is TGTGCCATCAGTGGGGTAGGGGGAGATCAGCCCCAGCATTTT. This codes for CAISGVGGDQPQHF.

This clonotype was counted many times. CDR3 nucleotide sequence: TGTGCCAGCAGCCCCGAGGGGGCCGGAAACACCATATATTTT. Translated: CASSPEGAGNTIYF. J is TRBJ1-3 and V is TRBV7-9, with TRBD1 matching 7 bases. The CDR3 length is 14 residues. V shed 5 bases and J 4 bases; nucleotides not matched to a gene: 5. CDR1 SEHNR and CDR2 FQNEAQ come from the germline V gene (reference sequence). Full variable domain (missing parts from reference TRBV7-9 and TRBJ1-3): DTGVSQNPRHKITKRGQNVTFRCDPISEHNRLYWYRQTLGQGPEFLTYFQNEAQLEKSRLLSDRFSAERPKGSFSTLEIQRTEQGDSAMYLCASSPEGAGNTIYFGEGSWLTVV.

The rearrangement links TRBV7-9 to TRBJ2-1; TRBD1 agrees at 7 bases. The CDR3 has 17 residues. Losses at the gene ends were 3 bases for V and 6 bases for J; bases not matched to a gene: 14. The germline CDR1 and CDR2 sequences are SEHNR and FQNEAQ (reference sequence). The CDR3 DNA follows: TGTGCCAGCAGCTTTTTAAGAGGTATCGGGGACAGCAATGAGCAGTTCTTC. As protein: CASSFLRGIGDSNEQFF.

This clonotype was detected only a few times. The V and J genes are TRBV5-5 and TRBJ1-6; no firm D call. The CDR3 sequence is 16 residues long. Germline V gives CDR1 SGHKS, CDR2 YYEKEE (reference sequence). The V and J ends lost 3 bases and 8 bases respectively, with 18 bases between them. Written as DNA, the CDR3 is TGTGCCAGCAGCTCCCCCCACGGGCAGGTTGATTCACCCCTCCACTTT. Protein product: CASSSPHGQVDSPLHF.

This clonotype was seen repeatedly, ten times or more. This sequence joins TRBV5-6 and TRBJ2-2, with D hard to call. This CDR3 has 14 amino acids. V dropped 6 bases and J dropped 4 bases, with 13 bases sitting between them. Germline V gene lookup returns CDR1 SGHDT and CDR2 YYEEEE. The CDR3 here is CASTLQRFTGELFF. For the CDR3, the DNA is TGTGCCAGCACCCTCCAACGGTTCACCGGGGAGCTGTTTTTT. Full variable domain (remainder filled in from reference TRBV5-6 and TRBJ2-2): DAGVTQSPTHLIKTRGQQVTLRCSPKSGHDTVSWYQQALGQGPQFIFQYYEEEERQRGNFPDRFSGHQFPNYSSELNVNALLLGDSALYLCASTLQRFTGELFFGEGSRLTVL.

This clonotype turned up a few times. The chain combines TRBV5-1 with TRBJ1-3; 9 bases fit TRBD1. From germline, CDR1 is SGHRS and CDR2 YFSETQ. Trimming at V came to 4 bases and at J to 8 bases, leaving 4 bases not matched to a gene. This CDR3 has 13 amino acids. The DNA of the CDR3 is TGCGCCAGCAGCCTGGACAGGGGCGACACCATATATTTT. It encodes CASSLDRGDTIYF.

This clonotype was seen more than once but under ten times. The chain carries TRBV5-1 and TRBJ2-5; D gene uncertain. The CDR3 totals 14 residues. Trimming left V 4 bases short and J 1 base short, with 11 bases between. Germline V lookup: CDR1 SGHRS, CDR2 YFSETQ. In DNA, the CDR3 is TGCGCCAGCAGCCGCCGGCCGGTCCAAGAGACCCAGTACTTC. It translates to CASSRRPVQETQYF.

The chain combines TRBV7-2 with TRBJ2-1; 12 nucleotides agree with TRBD1. Germline values: CDR1 SGHTA, CDR2 FQGNSA. CDR3 length: 17 amino acids. V shed 3 bases, J shed 10 bases, and the junction held 13 bases outside the gene matches. Here the CDR3 reads CASSFQLVGQGAGEQFF. For the CDR3, the DNA is TGTGCCAGCAGCTTTCAGTTGGTGGGACAGGGGGCCGGGGAGCAGTTCTTC.

This clonotype was counted many times. The V and J genes are TRBV12-3 or TRBV12-4 and TRBJ2-1, with 10 bases identical to TRBD2. With 5 bases clipped from V and 3 bases from J, the junction kept 1 base outside the gene matches. The CDR3 is made up of 14 amino acids. The DNA of the CDR3 is TGTGCCAGCAGTCAGCGGGAGGGCTACAATGAGCAGTTCTTC. Its translation: CASSQREGYNEQFF.

The V call is TRBV7-2, the J call TRBJ1-2; TRBD1 might be the D (6 bases). CDR1 SGHTA and CDR2 FQGNSA come from the germline V gene. The ends were cut back, 4 bases at V and 0 bases at J, with 9 bases in the middle. The CDR3 contains 14 residues. CDR3 bases: TGTGCCAGCAGCTCCAGGGGACCTAACTATGGCTACACCTTC. Encoded protein: CASSSRGPNYGYTF.

Remarks on this clonotype: An end of the junction differs from the germline gene, which may be a read error. The rearrangement links TRBV3-1 to TRBJ2-7; TRBD2 matches at 8 bases. The length of the CDR3 is 13 residues. Germline CDR1 is LGHDT and CDR2 is YNNKEL (reference sequence). CDR3: CASSPPSGGHLHF. The DNA for the CDR3 is TGTGCCAGCAGCCCACCCTCGGGAGGGCATTTGCACTTC.